This T cell receptor (beta chain) was found in a study of OX40 agonist ivuxolimab in advanced cancers. Study-wide background: Ivuxolimab, an antibody that agonizes OX40 (CD134), was administered to the patients. Those enrolled were 70% to 85% male, with a mean age of roughly 62 years and ages from about 20 to 80. There were three patients with partial responses, one having hepatocellular carcinoma and two cutaneous melanoma. Whole-study findings and limits: In the 0.1-3.0 mg/kg groups, partial responders showed among the lowest expansion.

The V gene end was trimmed by 5 bases and the J gene end by 1 base; junction bases not matched to a gene: 14. The CDR3 is 19 amino acids. Germline lookup yields CDR1 SNHLY and CDR2 FYNNEI. Remarks on this clone: Its target is unknown.

Sequencing was performed with immunoSEQ multiplex PCR; in TCRdb, only in-frame clones are kept and a portion is missing. This sample has under 100,000 clones, with around 80% found just once. The source was CD4+ or CD8+ T cells sorted from blood, collected in a trial of the OX40 agonist ivuxolimab. This sequence joins TRBV2 and TRBJ2-2; 9 bases agree with TRBD1. The clonotype originates from an adult with an advanced solid tumor such as melanoma, head and neck, liver or kidney cancer. CDR3 residues: CASSPKRTGAGRNTGELFF. CDR3 sequence (DNA): TGTGCCAGCAGTCCCAAGAGGACAGGGGCCGGTAGGAACACCGGGGAGCTGTTTTTT. The whole variable domain, filled in from reference TRBV2 and TRBJ2-2, reads EPEVTQTPSHQVTQMGQEVILRCVPISNHLYFYWYRQILGQKVEFLVSFYNNEISEKSEIFDDQFSVERPDGSNFTLKIRSTKLEDSAMYFCASSPKRTGAGRNTGELFFGEGSRLTVL.